A single sample gave rise to the 29 T cell receptor beta chains below, sequenced in a study of response to subunit inactivated influenza vaccine listed by TCRdb under 2018. The protocol used for the library was RT-PCR. The sample was run on an Illumina HiSeq 2500. TCRdb trimmed public reads at Q25 via fastp, called clones via MiXCR and kept in-frame beta chains. Every distinct CDR3 protein forms one entry, paired with its most common genes and DNA. The sample table holds some 500,000 distinct CDR3 sequences, of which 25% were seen once. Around 1.8% of the sample is in the top ten clones. The specimen was CD4+ T cells sorted from PBMCs, collected around 5 days after vaccination. All receptors come from a man aged 50-60 years who received an inactivated influenza vaccine. Donor details come from another sample of the same person, matched by shared clones.

V usage is TRBV10-3 and J usage is TRBJ1-6; possibly TRBD1 for D (5 bases). The CDR3 runs to 15 residues. V was clipped by 4 bases and J by 8 bases, with 15 bases between them. The V gene's germline CDR1 is ENHRY and CDR2 SYGVKD. The CDR3 DNA reads TGTGCCATCAGTGTGACAGTGCCTGTGGATTCACCCCTCCACTTT. Translated: CAISVTVPVDSPLHF.

The V gene is TRBV12-3 or TRBV12-4, the J gene TRBJ2-5, with 9 bases aligning to TRBD2. The CDR3 consists of 13 residues. V shed 7 bases, J shed 4 bases, and the junction held 4 bases outside the gene matches. The CDR3 sequence is CASMAGGRETQYF. The CDR3 nucleotides read TGTGCCAGCATGGCGGGAGGGCGAGAGACCCAGTACTTC.

The sample holds a few counts of this clonotype. J is TRBJ2-1 and V is TRBV12-3 or TRBV12-4; 9 bases agree with TRBD1. CDR3 size: 16 residues. V was clipped by 6 bases and J by 1 base; unmatched bases: 7. CDR3 in amino acids: CASSLGQGDSYNEQFF. The CDR3 DNA reads as TGTGCCAGCAGCCTGGGACAGGGAGATTCCTACAATGAGCAGTTCTTC.

This clonotype came up a few times. The rearrangement uses TRBV12-3 or TRBV12-4 and TRBJ1-6, with no clear D. The CDR3 runs to 12 residues. V lost 4 bases and J 7 bases, leaving 5 bases between the germline ends. The CDR3 sequence is CASSSSNSPLHF. DNA for the CDR3: TGTGCCAGCAGTTCCTCGAATTCACCCCTCCACTTT.

This chain links TRBV6-5 with TRBJ2-6; D perhaps matches TRBD2 (6 bases). V lost 1 base and J 0 bases, leaving 7 bases between the germline ends. This CDR3 has 16 amino acids. The germline CDR1 and CDR2 sequences are MNHEY and SVGAGI. Here the CDR3 DNA reads TGTGCCAGCAGTTACTTGGGGGGCTCTGGGGCCAACGTCCTGACTTTC. Translation gives CASSYLGGSGANVLTF.

This chain connects TRBV29-1 to TRBJ2-5; 7 bases line up with TRBD1. In germline, CDR1 is SQVTM, CDR2 ANQGSEA. V lost 6 bases to trimming and J lost 5 bases; unmatched junction nucleotides: 9. The CDR3 is 13 residues long. This CDR3 is CSVATGAGETQYF. The CDR3 region has the DNA TGCAGCGTAGCCACAGGGGCCGGGGAGACCCAGTACTTC.

This clonotype was picked up a small number of times. CDR3 sequence (DNA): TGCAGCGTTGGCAGGGAGGGTGGCTACACCTTC. This encodes CSVGREGGYTF. The J gene is TRBJ1-2, the V gene TRBV29-1; possible D gene TRBD1, 5 bases. The germline gives CDR1 SQVTM, CDR2 ANQGSEA. V was shortened by 4 bases and J by 7 bases, with 10 bases between the two germline ends. This CDR3 is 11 amino acids long.

J is TRBJ2-3 and V is TRBV4-3; no clear D. The ends were cut back, 0 bases at V and 1 base at J, with 8 bases in the middle. The CDR3 has 15 amino acids. CDR1 is LGHNA and CDR2 is YSLEER in the germline V gene. Here the CDR3 reads CASSQDRMGTDTQYF. As DNA, the CDR3 is TGCGCCAGCAGCCAAGATCGAATGGGCACAGATACGCAGTATTTT.

V and J are TRBV20-1 and TRBJ2-1, with TRBD2 matching 8 bases. The CDR3 consists of 15 residues. Germline CDR1 and CDR2: DFQATT and SNEGSKA (reference sequence). The junction had 5 bases not matched to a gene; V was cut back by 0 bases and J by 4 bases. This CDR3 reads CSARESGGLYNEQFF. As DNA, the CDR3 is TGCAGTGCTAGAGAGTCGGGAGGGCTGTACAATGAGCAGTTCTTC.

This clonotype has a handful of counts. The V and J genes are TRBV5-1 and TRBJ2-7; 7 nucleotides align to TRBD1. The V and J ends lost 0 bases and 5 bases, in that order; junction bases with no gene match: 5. CDR3 length: 14 amino acids. Germline CDR1 SGHRS, CDR2 YFSETQ. CDR3 protein: CASSLAQGSDEQYF. The CDR3 nucleotides are TGCGCCAGCAGCTTGGCACAGGGGAGCGACGAGCAGTACTTC.

The rearrangement uses TRBV20-1 and TRBJ2-2; D is unresolved. The V end was cut by 3 bases, the J end by 0 bases, with 8 bases between. Germline CDR1 is DFQATT and CDR2 is SNEGSKA (reference sequence). This CDR3 comprises 14 residues. CDR3 sequence: CSARGTANTGELFF. For the CDR3, the DNA is TGCAGTGCTAGGGGCACCGCGAACACCGGGGAGCTGTTTTTT.

The V and J genes are TRBV6-1 and TRBJ2-3; the D is unclear. The CDR3 loop spans 13 amino acids. Germline V gene sequence: CDR1 MNHNS, CDR2 SASEGT. V was pared by 6 bases and J by 3 bases, with 10 bases between. CDR3 nucleotides: TGTGCCAGCAGGTTGCCCGGGACAGATACGCAGTATTTT. The encoded protein is CASRLPGTDTQYF.

In this sample, this clonotype turned up a few times. This chain uses TRBV7-8 with TRBJ2-3; 7 nucleotides align to TRBD1. Germline V gene data show CDR1 as SGHVS and CDR2 as FQNEAQ. Losses at the gene ends were 3 bases for V and 0 bases for J; bases not matched to a gene: 6. The CDR3 runs to 16 residues. The CDR3, as DNA: TGTGCCAGCAGCTTGGTGGACAGGTGGAGCACAGATACGCAGTATTTT. Translated: CASSLVDRWSTDTQYF.

The chain combines TRBV24-1 with TRBJ2-7, with D unclear. V lost 2 bases, J lost 0 bases, and 13 bases lay in between. The CDR3 consists of 16 residues. The germline V gene has CDR1 KGHDR and CDR2 SFDVKD. The CDR3 is CATSDSSSDNSYEQYF. CDR3 DNA: TGTGCCACCAGTGATTCCTCCAGCGATAACTCCTACGAGCAGTACTTC.

This clonotype was observed a handful of times. The chain joins TRBV28 to TRBJ2-7; 10 positions agree with TRBD1. This CDR3 comprises 15 residues. The germline gives CDR1 MDHEN, CDR2 SYDVKM. V lost 7 bases, J lost 9 bases, and 15 bases stayed unmatched. CDR3 region: CASNDTPRRDRGQYF. CDR3 coding DNA: TGTGCCAGCAATGATACCCCTCGCCGGGACAGGGGGCAGTACTTC.

The V call is TRBV5-1, the J call TRBJ2-3; 11 nucleotides agree with TRBD1. The CDR3 loop spans 14 amino acids. Germline CDR1 reads SGHRS; CDR2 reads YFSETQ. V gave up 4 bases and J gave up 4 bases; unmatched junction bases: 2. The CDR3 sequence is CASSRTGGADTQYF. CDR3 coding DNA: TGCGCCAGCAGCCGGACAGGGGGCGCAGATACGCAGTATTTT.

The chain combines TRBV6-1 with TRBJ2-3; 8 bases align to TRBD2. Germline loops: CDR1 MNHNS, CDR2 SASEGT. J lost 3 bases, V lost 8 bases, and 4 bases had no gene match. The CDR3 runs 13 residues. The CDR3 bases are TGTGCCAGCGCTTTAGCGGGGACAGATACGCAGTATTTT. This codes for CASALAGTDTQYF.

The V gene is TRBV5-6, the J gene TRBJ1-1, with D tentatively TRBD1 (5 bases). Germline values: CDR1 SGHDT, CDR2 YYEEEE. CDR3 size: 15 residues. Trimming cost V 6 bases and J 0 bases, with 15 bases left between them. This CDR3 is CASNGNAGLNTEAFF. The DNA for the CDR3 is TGTGCCAGCAACGGCAATGCAGGGCTGAACACTGAAGCTTTCTTT. The full variable domain, its missing parts supplied by reference TRBV5-6 and TRBJ1-1, is DAGVTQSPTHLIKTRGQQVTLRCSPKSGHDTVSWYQQALGQGPQFIFQYYEEEERQRGNFPDRFSGHQFPNYSSELNVNALLLGDSALYLCASNGNAGLNTEAFFGQGTRLTVV.

This clonotype occurred a few times. The chain employs TRBV29-1 and TRBJ2-5; 7 bases are shared with TRBD1. CDR1 is SQVTM and CDR2 is ANQGSEA in the germline V gene. This CDR3 comprises 14 residues. The V segment lost 8 bases and the J segment 2 bases; nucleotides outside the gene matches: 11. CDR3 residues: CSIYGTATQETQYF. CDR3 nucleotide sequence: TGCAGCATATACGGGACAGCAACGCAAGAGACCCAGTACTTC.

This clonotype has more than one count but fewer than ten. The rearrangement links TRBV11-2 to TRBJ2-2, with TRBD1 as a possible D gene (6 bases). The CDR3 runs 15 residues. Trimming removed 4 bases at V and 4 bases at J, with 13 bases between. Looked up from germline, CDR1 is SGHAT and CDR2 is FQNNGV. The CDR3: CASSSAGTSTGELFF. The CDR3 nucleotides are TGTGCCAGCAGCTCGGCCGGGACAAGCACCGGGGAGCTGTTTTTT.

This clonotype was counted a few times. The CDR3 reads CSASDRPGDQPQHF. The CDR3 DNA reads as TGCAGTGCTAGTGATCGGCCAGGCGATCAGCCCCAGCATTTT. The V call is TRBV20-1, the J call TRBJ1-5; no clear D. V was clipped by 3 bases and J by 5 bases, with 14 bases between them. Germline CDR1 is DFQATT and CDR2 is SNEGSKA (reference sequence). The CDR3 length is 14 residues.

DNA of the CDR3: TGTGCCAGCAGTTCAGGCGAATCCTACGAGCAGTACTTC. The encoded protein is CASSSGESYEQYF. J is TRBJ2-7 and V is TRBV7-9, with D unresolved. V was trimmed by 6 bases and J by 1 base, leaving 10 bases between them. The CDR3 loop spans 13 amino acids. Germline V CDR1 and CDR2: SEHNR, FQNEAQ (reference sequence). Filled out from reference TRBV7-9 and TRBJ2-7, the complete variable domain reads DTGVSQNPRHKITKRGQNVTFRCDPISEHNRLYWYRQTLGQGPEFLTYFQNEAQLEKSRLLSDRFSAERPKGSFSTLEIQRTEQGDSAMYLCASSSGESYEQYFGPGTRLTVT.

This clonotype was found a few times. The CDR3 here is CSARDWISGNTIYF. CDR3 bases: TGCAGTGCTAGAGACTGGATCTCTGGAAACACCATATATTTT. The gene calls are TRBV20-1 and TRBJ1-3, with unresolved D. Germline lookup yields CDR1 DFQATT and CDR2 SNEGSKA (reference sequence). V dropped 0 bases and J dropped 0 bases, with 6 bases sitting between them. This CDR3 is 14 amino acids long.

The chain combines TRBV12-3 or TRBV12-4 with TRBJ2-2, with 11 bases identical to TRBD2. The J segment lost 4 bases and the V segment lost 0 bases, leaving 13 bases of the junction unmatched. This CDR3 contains 20 residues. The CDR3: CASSLAIGMRLAGITGELFF. The CDR3 bases are TGTGCCAGCAGTTTAGCGATAGGGATGAGACTAGCGGGAATCACCGGGGAGCTGTTTTTT.

This clonotype was picked up a small number of times. The chain is built from TRBV12-3 or TRBV12-4 and TRBJ2-7, with D uncertain. Deletions cut 5 bases from V and 0 bases from J, with 8 bases between. This CDR3 spans 13 amino acids. CDR3 residues: CASSLHGSYEQYF. The CDR3 bases are TGTGCCAGCAGTCTGCACGGCTCCTACGAGCAGTACTTC.

The chain employs TRBV28 and TRBJ2-6, with D possibly being TRBD2 (6 bases). CDR3 length: 15 amino acids. Trimming pared 8 bases from V and 1 base from J, leaving 12 bases between. In germline, CDR1 is MDHEN, CDR2 SYDVKM. CDR3 sequence (DNA): TGTGCCAGCCTACCCGGGAGTTCTGGGGCCAACGTCCTGACTTTC. Amino acids: CASLPGSSGANVLTF.

The CDR3: CASPGSAGGPTGELFF. The CDR3 nucleotides are TGTGCCAGCCCAGGGTCTGCGGGAGGGCCGACCGGGGAGCTGTTTTTT. V gene TRBV12-3 or TRBV12-4 combines with J gene TRBJ2-2; 9 bases line up with TRBD2. The CDR3 extends over 16 amino acids. With 8 bases clipped from V and 5 bases from J, the junction kept 12 bases outside the gene matches.

A few counts support this clonotype. In DNA form, the CDR3 reads TGCAGTGCTATCCCTTTCGACAGGGGTAAAATCAATGAAAAACTGTTTTTT. Its translation is CSAIPFDRGKINEKLFF. The rearrangement uses TRBV20-1 and TRBJ1-4, with 8 bases that match TRBD1. This CDR3 comprises 17 residues. V was clipped by 4 bases and J by 5 bases; unmatched bases: 15. The V gene's germline CDR1 is DFQATT and CDR2 SNEGSKA (reference sequence).

There are a few counts of this clonotype. The chain carries TRBV28 and TRBJ2-7; D call uncertain. Trimming cost V 2 bases and J 2 bases, with 13 bases left between them. The CDR3 loop spans 15 amino acids. The germline CDR1 and CDR2 sequences are MDHEN and SYDVKM. Here the CDR3 reads CASSLRSTLAYEQYF. The CDR3 nucleotides read TGTGCCAGCAGTTTACGTTCTACCTTGGCCTACGAGCAGTACTTC.